This TCR beta chain was retrieved from a study of control samples from healthy donors and cancer patients. Measured with immunoSEQ multiplex PCR; TCRdb has only the in-frame clones, and not every one. The table has approximately 130,000 clones, more than 75% seen once. V lost 2 bases, J lost 0 bases, and 5 bases lay in between. This CDR3 comprises 14 residues. Germline lookup yields CDR1 SNHLY and CDR2 FYNNEI. Input material: blood. The TCR originated in a man aged 25-45 years in good health. The gene calls are TRBV2 and TRBJ1-5, with D hard to call. CDR3: CASSESYSNQPQHF. The DNA of the CDR3 is TGTGCCAGCAGTGAAAGCTATAGCAATCAGCCCCAGCATTTT.